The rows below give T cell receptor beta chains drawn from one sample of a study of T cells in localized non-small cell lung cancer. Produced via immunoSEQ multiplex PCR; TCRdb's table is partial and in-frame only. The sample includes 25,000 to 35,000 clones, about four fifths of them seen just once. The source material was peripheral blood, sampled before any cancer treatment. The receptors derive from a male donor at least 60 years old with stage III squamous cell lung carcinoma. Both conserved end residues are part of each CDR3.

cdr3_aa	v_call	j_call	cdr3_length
CASSLDPRSTDTQYF	TRBV7-2	TRBJ2-3	15
CASSQVGPDTQYF	TRBV4-3	TRBJ2-3	13
CASSVSSGGIYF	TRBV25-1	TRBJ1-3	12
CASSFRLGEQFF	TRBV7-8	TRBJ2-1	12
CASSDSTRTKQYF	TRBV6-4	TRBJ2-3	13
CASSLGFKTPNTEAFF	TRBV7-6	TRBJ1-1	16
CASSLDNMLAAYNEQFF	TRBV7-8	TRBJ2-1	17
CASRRRGSTDTQYF	TRBV14	TRBJ2-3	14
CASTTLGGRSGNTIYF	TRBV7-2	TRBJ1-3	16
CASSSEGDRGIWEQYF	TRBV11-1	TRBJ2-7	16
CASSLRRSTDTQYF	TRBV19	TRBJ2-3	14
CASSYMNEQFF	TRBV2	TRBJ2-1	11
CASSTSREVNTIYF	TRBV4-3	TRBJ1-3	14
CASSLGSTDTQYF	TRBV5-4	TRBJ2-3	13
CASSLTGADQPQHF	TRBV6-1	TRBJ1-5	14
CASSLPGANTEAFF	TRBV5-1	TRBJ1-1	14
CASSRGSPYYGYTF	TRBV6-5	TRBJ1-2	14
CASSLQPGGNTIYF	TRBV28	TRBJ1-3	14
CASSQEEGFVSGYTF	TRBV4-3	TRBJ1-2	15
CASSQVWDSFLLGDTEAFF	TRBV4-3	TRBJ1-1	19
CASSYSRQAYEQYF	TRBV6-5	TRBJ2-7	14
CAISEFTRGAYNEQFF	TRBV10-3	TRBJ2-1	16
CASSVVGQGGTEAFF	TRBV9	TRBJ1-1	15
CASSPSANPYPPGELFF	TRBV18	TRBJ2-2	17